The 23 T cell receptor beta chains below all came from one sample that was sequenced in a study of immune heterogeneity within non-small cell lung tumors (dated by TCRdb to the late 2010s). For the TCR template, genomic DNA was extracted from bulk tumor tissue, and approximately 600 ng of gDNA was amplified for each sample. During surgery, several biopsies were collected from each primary tumor and placed as far from one another as possible within the tumor mass. The study cohort was described as untreated and was composed of newly diagnosed NSCLC cases undergoing curative surgery. Reads for this sample came from a HiSeq X Ten. A multiplex PCR system amplified the TCR beta CDR3 region, with a first 10-cycle round using 32 V-gene forward and 13 J-gene reverse primers. TCRdb trimmed the raw reads at Q25, called clones with MiXCR and kept productive beta chains. Entries are consolidated by CDR3 protein sequence, retaining the most common genes and DNA. The sample table shows roughly 13,000 distinct CDR3 sequences, and around a fifth are seen once. The ten largest clones take up around 4.3% of the sample.

Sequencing was performed on lung tumor tissue. The receptors originated from a man in his fifties or sixties with non-small cell lung cancer.

This clonotype is medium-sized. The chain links TRBV6-1 to TRBJ2-7, with D unresolved. The germline V and J ends were trimmed by 3 bases and 2 bases, with 11 bases remaining between them. Germline CDR1 and CDR2: MNHNS and SASEGT. The CDR3 extends over 14 amino acids. The CDR3 DNA sequence: TGTGCCAGCAGTGATCGTGGCGGCCCCTACGAGCAGTACTTC. This sequence encodes CASSDRGGPYEQYF.

In this sample, this clonotype turned up a few times. The chain has TRBV13 and TRBJ1-1; the D gene is possibly TRBD1 (5 bases). The V and J ends lost 5 bases and 4 bases respectively, with 14 bases between them. This CDR3 has 14 amino acids. Germline V lookup: CDR1 PRHDT, CDR2 FYEKMQ (reference sequence). The CDR3 reads CASSPGTGGTEAFF. CDR3 DNA: TGTGCCAGCAGCCCAGGGACCGGAGGCACTGAAGCTTTCTTT.

The chain joins TRBV4-2 to TRBJ1-2, with 8 nucleotides matching TRBD1. The V and J ends lost 0 bases and 6 bases, in that order; junction bases with no gene match: 3. The CDR3 has 14 residues. From germline, CDR1 is LGHNA and CDR2 YNFKEQ. This CDR3 is CASSQEGQGDGYTF. The CDR3 bases are TGTGCCAGCAGCCAAGAAGGACAGGGAGATGGCTACACCTTC.

This clonotype appeared a few times. A much larger clone lies a single base off, so this may be a read error. The rearrangement uses TRBV12-3 or TRBV12-4 and TRBJ1-1; possibly TRBD1 for D (5 bases). CDR3 size: 11 residues. The V and J ends lost 5 bases and 11 bases respectively, with 12 bases between them. Written as DNA, the CDR3 is TGTGCCAGCAGTATGGGGACCAGCGCTTTCTTT. The encoded protein is CASSMGTSAFF.

This clonotype was observed a handful of times. The chain is built from TRBV9 and TRBJ2-1; D possibly uses TRBD1 or TRBD2 (6 bases each). Trimming removed 3 bases at V and 3 bases at J, with 22 bases between. Germline V CDR1 and CDR2: SGDLS, YYNGEE. This CDR3 spans 18 amino acids. DNA for the CDR3: TGTGCCAGCAGCGCTCCCACGCGGGAAGCAGGGGACTACAATGAGCAGTTCTTC. Amino acids: CASSAPTREAGDYNEQFF. Variable domain in full (rest from reference TRBV9 and TRBJ2-1): DSGVTQTPKHLITATGQRVTLRCSPRSGDLSVYWYQQSLDQGLQFLIQYYNGEERAKGNILERFSAQQFPDLHSELNLSSLELGDSALYFCASSAPTREAGDYNEQFFGPGTRLTVL.

This rearrangement joins TRBV4-1 to TRBJ2-1; D tentatively fits TRBD1 or TRBD2 (6 bases each). The V end lost 0 bases, the J end lost 5 bases, and 14 bases lay between the germline ends. Germline V CDR1 and CDR2: MGHRA, YSYEKL. The CDR3 spans 16 residues. The DNA of the CDR3 is TGCGCCAGCAGCCAAGAGAGGGGGAGGCCCAACAATGAGCAGTTCTTC. It translates to CASSQERGRPNNEQFF.

A word on this clonotype: This may stem from a read error, because a much larger clone lies one nucleotide away. The chain combines TRBV7-6 with TRBJ2-7; D is ambiguous. Looked up from germline, CDR1 is SGHVS and CDR2 is FNYEAQ. CDR3 length equals 12 residues. The DNA of the CDR3 is TGTGCCAGCAGCTTAGGGACCTACCAGCAGTACTTC. It specifies CASSLGTYQQYF.

By frequency in the sample, this clonotype is medium-sized (0.01 to 0.1%). The rearrangement uses TRBV11-2 and TRBJ1-6; D ambiguous. With 4 bases removed from V and 8 bases from J, the gap between germline ends came to 6 bases. Germline CDR1 reads SGHAT; CDR2 reads FQNNGV. This CDR3 has 12 residues. CDR3 nucleotides: TGTGCCAGCAGCTCCCGGTATTCACCCCTCCACTTT. Translation: CASSSRYSPLHF.

The V and J genes are TRBV11-3 and TRBJ2-3; 10 bases line up with TRBD1. The CDR3 extends over 15 amino acids. Germline V CDR1 and CDR2: SGHNT, YENEEA. V lost 5 bases, J lost 2 bases, and 4 bases stayed unmatched. For the CDR3, the DNA is TGTGCCAGCAGCCCTCGACAGGGGGCCACAGATACGCAGTATTTT. It is translated as CASSPRQGATDTQYF.

The CDR3 DNA reads TGTGCCATCAGTGAGTCGGGGGGGGTAGAGACCCAGTACTTC. Residues: CAISESGGVETQYF. The chain recombines TRBV10-3 with TRBJ2-5; 7 bases are a match to TRBD2. Germline values: CDR1 ENHRY, CDR2 SYGVKD. J lost 4 bases, V lost 0 bases, and 2 bases had no gene match. The CDR3 is made up of 14 amino acids.

By frequency in the sample, this clonotype is medium-sized. The CDR3 spells CASNGGAWAEAFF. The CDR3 DNA follows: TGTGCCAGCAACGGGGGCGCTTGGGCTGAAGCTTTCTTT. The genes are TRBV28 and TRBJ1-1; TRBD1 is a possible D gene (6 bases). CDR3 length: 13 residues. The germline V gene has CDR1 MDHEN and CDR2 SYDVKM. The ends were cut back, 7 bases at V and 6 bases at J, with 15 bases in the middle.

This clonotype was counted once. A read error may be the cause here, since a much bigger clone is one base away. This chain links TRBV7-9 with TRBJ1-1; no definite D call. This CDR3 contains 13 residues. The germline gives CDR1 SEHNR, CDR2 FQNEAQ (reference sequence). The CDR3, as DNA: TGTGCCAGCAGCTTGTCAGTGGTGGCTGAAGCTTCCTTT. It is translated as CASSLSVVAEASF. The variable domain in full, completed from reference TRBV7-9 and TRBJ1-1, reads DTGVSQNPRHKITKRGQNVTFRCDPISEHNRLYWYRQTLGQGPEFLTYFQNEAQLEKSRLLSDRFSAERPKGSFSTLEIQRTEQGDSAMYLCASSLSVVAEASFGQGTRLTVV.

This clonotype was detected a few times. J is TRBJ2-7 and V is TRBV5-1; TRBD2 might be the D (5 bases). Germline CDR1 and CDR2: SGHRS and YFSETQ. The V end was cut by 4 bases, the J end by 3 bases, with 26 bases between. The CDR3 is 18 amino acids. CDR3 DNA: TGCGCCAGCAGCCCGAATTCGGGGTTGGGTATCCTAATCTACGAGCAGTACTTC. Translating it yields CASSPNSGLGILIYEQYF.

Relative to its sample, this clonotype is medium-sized. V usage is TRBV28 and J usage is TRBJ1-6; TRBD1 matches 9 bases. Looked up from germline, CDR1 is MDHEN and CDR2 is SYDVKM. This CDR3 spans 18 amino acids. Trimming took 6 bases from V and 3 from J; bases not matched to a gene: 12. CDR3 sequence: CASRPGQGLLGYNSPLHF. Written as DNA, the CDR3 is TGTGCCAGCAGGCCGGGACAGGGTTTGTTGGGCTATAATTCACCCCTCCACTTT.

A note on this clonotype: A read error may account for a junction end that differs from germline. V usage is TRBV20-1 and J usage is TRBJ2-6, with a weak D call TRBD1 (5 bases). Germline V gives CDR1 DFQATT, CDR2 SNEGSKA (reference sequence). The CDR3 loop spans 14 amino acids. CDR3 amino acids: CSARTGSGANFLTF. Written as DNA, the CDR3 is TGCAGTGCTAGAACGGGCTCTGGGGCCAACTTCCTGACTTTC.

The table lists this clonotype with a few counts. The chain employs TRBV19 and TRBJ1-6; TRBD1 aligns across 7 bases. V shed 5 bases, J shed 3 bases, and the junction held 7 bases outside the gene matches. The CDR3 contains 16 residues. Germline values: CDR1 LNHDA, CDR2 SQIVND (reference sequence). CDR3 nucleotides: TGTGCCAGTAGTCTTCGACAGGGTAGCTATAATTCACCCCTCCACTTT. Translation: CASSLRQGSYNSPLHF.

V and J are TRBV20-1 and TRBJ2-7, with D perhaps TRBD1 (6 bases). There are 12 residues in the CDR3. V was shortened by 5 bases and J by 9 bases, with 17 bases between the two germline ends. Germline loops: CDR1 DFQATT, CDR2 SNEGSKA (reference sequence). The DNA for the CDR3 is TGCAGTGCTCATAGACAGGCCTGGTGGCAGTACTTC. Translation gives CSAHRQAWWQYF.

The chain joins TRBV25-1 to TRBJ2-1; TRBD2 matches at 8 bases. The CDR3 sequence is 13 residues long. Germline assignment: CDR1 MGHDK and CDR2 SYGVNS. Trimming cost V 10 bases and J 3 bases; bases outside gene matches: 5. The CDR3 sequence is CAIGGGVYNEQFF. The CDR3 DNA follows: TGTGCCATCGGGGGGGGGGTCTACAATGAGCAGTTCTTC.

This clonotype was found a few times. V gene TRBV2 combines with J gene TRBJ2-2; TRBD1 matches 8 bases. The CDR3 loop spans 15 amino acids. Unmatched junction bases numbered 5, after V lost 3 bases and J lost 5 bases. Germline V lookup: CDR1 SNHLY, CDR2 FYNNEI. CDR3 coding DNA: TGTGCCAGCAGTGACCAGGGGGCGCAAACCGGGGAGCTGTTTTTT. Protein product: CASSDQGAQTGELFF.

The V gene is TRBV19, the J gene TRBJ1-1; the D gene is possibly TRBD1 (6 bases). The V and J ends lost 4 bases and 1 base respectively, with 19 bases between them. The CDR3 sequence is 17 residues long. The germline CDR1 and CDR2 sequences are LNHDA and SQIVND (reference sequence). The CDR3, as DNA: TGTGCCAGTAGTACCTACGCGGACAGTTCCTCGAACACTGAAGCTTTCTTT. The encoded protein is CASSTYADSSSNTEAFF.

Of note for this clonotype: Possible read error: a much larger clone is one base away. V usage is TRBV6-2 or TRBV6-3 and J usage is TRBJ2-2, with D tentatively TRBD2 (6 bases). The CDR3 spans 12 residues. Germline V gene data show CDR1 as MNHEY and CDR2 as SVGEGT. The CDR3 spells CASRPNTGGLFF. As DNA, the CDR3 is TGTGCCAGCAGACCTAACACCGGGGGGCTGTTTTTT.

The genes are TRBV7-3 and TRBJ2-3; D gene unclear. V was cut by 4 bases and J by 0 bases, with 2 bases left in between. Germline CDR1 SGHTA, CDR2 FQGTGA. This CDR3 has 12 residues. CDR3 protein: CASSSSTDTQYF. DNA for the CDR3: TGTGCCAGCAGCTCCAGCACAGATACGCAGTATTTT.

In its sample, this clonotype ranks as medium-sized. The chain combines TRBV7-3 with TRBJ2-3, with TRBD2 matching 8 bases. CDR1 is SGHTA and CDR2 is FQGTGA in the germline V gene. The CDR3 covers 14 residues. V dropped 6 bases and J dropped 3; count of bases not matched to a gene: 5. CDR3 amino acids: CASSLLAGTDTQYF. The DNA of the CDR3 is TGTGCCAGCAGTCTCCTAGCGGGTACAGATACGCAGTATTTT.